This T cell receptor (beta chain) stems from a study of blood T cell repertoires in COVID-19. On the study more broadly: Sample material is recorded as cDNA or gDNA derived from T cells, B-cell-depleted T cells, or PBMCs.

This study enrolled people aged roughly 18 to 100 from around 25 US geographic areas. The CDR3 loop spans 14 amino acids. Germline V gene lookup returns CDR1 KGHSH and CDR2 LQKENI. With 3 bases clipped from V and 4 bases from J, the junction kept 5 bases outside the gene matches. Per the authors' pipeline: Estimated nucleated cell counts came from reference gene primer amplification. Libraries were prepared by immunoSEQ multiplex PCR; TCRdb keeps only in-frame clonotypes and omits some of them. D and trimming were read from the DNA, whereas the V and J calls and clone size are those reported in that table. The sample includes approximately 290,000 clones, 90% of them seen just once.

Sequencing was performed on PBMCs or T cells enriched from blood (not recorded which). J is TRBJ1-1 and V is TRBV18, with 7 bases matching TRBD1. This receptor was taken from a woman aged 25 to 39 who had recovered from COVID-19. CDR3 region: CASSPLDRVTEAFF. The CDR3 coding sequence is TGTGCCAGCTCACCTCTTGACAGGGTCACTGAAGCTTTCTTT.